This TCR beta chain emerged from a study of blood T cell repertoires in COVID-19. The CDR3 loop spans 16 amino acids. From germline, CDR1 is KGHDR and CDR2 SFDVKD. V was pared by 2 bases and J by 7 bases, with 10 bases of the junction left unmatched. Per the study methods: Nucleated cell number was recorded as an estimate derived from reference gene primer amplification. Measured with immunoSEQ multiplex PCR; TCRdb has only the in-frame clones, and not every one. For V, J and clone size, that table is used; D and trimming come from the DNA. Of 87,000 or so clones in the sample, around nine tenths were seen once.

The sample consisted of peripheral blood. This clonotype was obtained from a woman older than 75 with acute or convalescent COVID-19. This chain links TRBV24-1 with TRBJ2-5; 9 nucleotides line up with TRBD1. CDR3 bases: TGTGCCACCAGTGATTCTAACTCCGGGACAGGGACGACCCAGTACTTC. Translated: CATSDSNSGTGTTQYF.